The 21 T cell receptor beta chains listed next were all sequenced from one sample in a study of T-cell memory formation after mild COVID-19. Using its own MiXCR run on the 5' RACE reads, TCRdb lists one record per CDR3 protein. The repertoire includes some 150,000 distinct CDR3 sequences, roughly a fifth of them detected once, and about 2.1% sits in the top ten. The sample taken for sequencing was PBMCs or a T cell subset sorted from them (not recorded which). These receptors originate from an adult woman who had mild COVID-19 (a few samples of this study predate the infection). Cell type and time point are not known.

The gene calls are TRBV4-1 and TRBJ1-2; D uncertain. Germline V CDR1 and CDR2: MGHRA, YSYEKL. The CDR3 has 13 residues. V lost 0 bases, J lost 4 bases, and 6 bases lay in between. The CDR3 DNA sequence: TGCGCCAGCAGCCAAGATTCGAGCTATGGCTACACCTTC. This encodes CASSQDSSYGYTF.

There are a few counts of this clonotype. This chain joins TRBV6-6 and TRBJ2-7; D call uncertain. Germline CDR1 MNHNY, CDR2 SVGAGI (reference sequence). The CDR3 contains 12 residues. Trimming took 2 bases from V and 5 from J, leaving 7 bases between them. CDR3 protein: CASSYRFHEQYF. CDR3 in DNA: TGTGCCAGCAGTTACAGGTTCCACGAGCAGTACTTC.

This clonotype occurred a few times. The V and J genes are TRBV5-5 and TRBJ2-5; D unclear. Germline V gives CDR1 SGHKS, CDR2 YYEKEE (reference sequence). The V and J ends lost 4 bases and 2 bases respectively, with 21 bases between them. The CDR3 extends over 17 amino acids. CDR3 in amino acids: CASSTTPLHGRQETQYF. The CDR3 DNA reads as TGTGCCAGCAGCACCACCCCCCTACACGGGCGTCAAGAGACCCAGTACTTC.

This clonotype was seen repeatedly, ten times or more. DNA for the CDR3: TGTGCCAGTAGTAGGCAGGGAGGCGGCTACGAGCAGTACTTC. Protein product: CASSRQGGGYEQYF. The chain joins TRBV19 to TRBJ2-7, with D maybe TRBD2 (6 bases). This CDR3 region has 14 residues. The V gene's germline CDR1 is LNHDA and CDR2 SQIVND (reference sequence). Trimming pared 4 bases from V and 3 bases from J, leaving 13 bases between.

This clonotype showed up just a few times. The chain is built from TRBV20-1 and TRBJ2-5, with TRBD2 identical over 9 bases. V trimming: 0 bases; J trimming: 6 bases; junction bases outside the gene matches: 8. From germline, CDR1 is DFQATT and CDR2 SNEGSKA (reference sequence). The CDR3 runs 15 residues. The CDR3 protein is CSAREPAGGLKTQYF. The CDR3 coding sequence is TGCAGTGCTAGAGAGCCGGCGGGGGGGTTAAAGACCCAGTACTTC.

This clonotype has ten or more counts. The CDR3 region is CASKVTGQLEAFF. The DNA for the CDR3 is TGCGCCAGCAAAGTTACGGGACAGCTTGAAGCTTTCTTT. The V call is TRBV5-1, the J call TRBJ1-1; 7 nucleotides match TRBD1. Trimming removed 6 bases from V and 7 bases from J; junction bases left unmatched: 9. CDR1 and CDR2 from the germline V gene are SGHRS and YFSETQ. The CDR3 loop spans 13 amino acids.

The chain employs TRBV25-1 and TRBJ2-1, with 8 nucleotides matching TRBD2. The CDR3 covers 14 residues. The V and J ends lost 5 bases and 4 bases, in that order; junction bases with no gene match: 4. Germline CDR1 and CDR2: MGHDK and SYGVNS. The CDR3: CASSRTGGYNEQFF. CDR3 nucleotides: TGTGCCAGCAGTAGGACGGGAGGGTACAATGAGCAGTTCTTC. Based on the CDR3 plus reference TRBV25-1 and TRBJ2-1, the full variable domain is EADIYQTPRYLVIGTGKKITLECSQTMGHDKMYWYQQDPGMELHLIHYSYGVNSTEKGDLSSESTVSRIRTEHFPLTLESARPSHTSQYLCASSRTGGYNEQFFGPGTRLTVL.

The chain recombines TRBV5-1 with TRBJ1-5; TRBD1 might be the D (5 bases). CDR1 SGHRS and CDR2 YFSETQ come from the germline V gene. The CDR3 consists of 14 residues. V was cut by 4 bases and J by 1 base, with 9 bases left in between. CDR3 nucleotide sequence: TGCGCCAGCAGCAGGGACGGGAGCAATCAGCCCCAGCATTTT. Encoded protein: CASSRDGSNQPQHF.

The chain combines TRBV4-2 with TRBJ2-7; 10 bases are a match to TRBD2. CDR3 length: 16 amino acids. After removal of 0 bases from V and 3 bases from J, the junction contained 5 bases not matched to a gene. Germline V lookup: CDR1 LGHNA, CDR2 YNFKEQ. DNA for the CDR3: TGTGCCAGCAGCCAAGAACGGCGGACTAGCGGCTACGAGCAGTACTTC. Amino acid sequence: CASSQERRTSGYEQYF.

This clonotype was picked up many times. The rearrangement joins TRBV12-3 or TRBV12-4 to TRBJ2-7; D gene ambiguous. There are 12 residues in the CDR3. V gave up 1 base and J gave up 1 base, with 2 bases separating them. CDR3 bases: TGTGCCAGCAGTTTAGTGTCCTACGAGCAGTACTTC. Encoded protein: CASSLVSYEQYF.

This sequence joins TRBV20-1 and TRBJ2-1, with 11 bases lining up with TRBD2. The CDR3 covers 16 residues. V dropped 2 bases and J dropped 0; count of bases not matched to a gene: 3. Germline CDR1 and CDR2: DFQATT and SNEGSKA (reference sequence). DNA for the CDR3: TGCAGTGCTAGACGGGGACTAGCGGCCTCCTACAATGAGCAGTTCTTC. It encodes CSARRGLAASYNEQFF.

This clonotype has only a few counts. The chain joins TRBV11-2 to TRBJ2-6; possibly TRBD1 for D (5 bases). The V end was cut by 5 bases, the J end by 2 bases, with 13 bases between. Germline V CDR1 and CDR2: SGHAT, FQNNGV. The CDR3 sequence is 16 residues long. CDR3 sequence (DNA): TGTGCCAGCAGCGTACTACAAGGGGCTGGGGCCAACGTCCTGACTTTC. Amino acids: CASSVLQGAGANVLTF. Complete variable domain (other parts from reference TRBV11-2 and TRBJ2-6): EAGVAQSPRYKIIEKRQSVAFWCNPISGHATLYWYQQILGQGPKLLIQFQNNGVVDDSQLPKDRFSAERLKGVDSTLKIQPAKLEDSAVYLCASSVLQGAGANVLTFGAGSRLTVL.

The chain has TRBV12-3 or TRBV12-4 and TRBJ1-1, with D uncertain. The V end was cut by 4 bases, the J end by 0 bases, with 3 bases between. The CDR3 spans 12 residues. The DNA of the CDR3 is TGTGCCAGCAGTTCTATGAACACTGAAGCTTTCTTT. This gives the protein CASSSMNTEAFF.

This clonotype was counted only a few times. The chain couples TRBV20-1 to TRBJ2-5; 13 bases are shared with TRBD2. The V segment lost 0 bases and the J segment 5 bases; nucleotides outside the gene matches: 6. The CDR3 is 16 residues long. The germline V gene encodes CDR1 DFQATT and CDR2 SNEGSKA (reference sequence). The CDR3 here is CSARDRLAGGVETQYF. Written as DNA, the CDR3 is TGCAGTGCTAGAGATCGACTAGCGGGAGGTGTGGAGACCCAGTACTTC.

This clonotype showed up many times. The gene calls are TRBV27 and TRBJ1-5; D gene unclear. The CDR3 sequence is 15 residues long. V lost 0 bases and J 5 bases, leaving 11 bases between the germline ends. CDR1 MNHEY and CDR2 SMNVEV come from the germline V gene (reference sequence). In nucleotides, the CDR3 is TGTGCCAGCAGTTTATCGGTGCCTCGGTATCAGCCCCAGCATTTT. Translated: CASSLSVPRYQPQHF.

This clonotype was seen only a few times. The V and J genes are TRBV12-3 or TRBV12-4 and TRBJ2-1; D is uncertain. V was shortened by 4 bases and J by 2 bases, with 9 bases between the two germline ends. The CDR3 length is 14 residues. The CDR3 region has the DNA TGTGCCAGCAGTTCCGAAGGGACCTACAATGAGCAGTTCTTC. Residues: CASSSEGTYNEQFF.

This clonotype was seen a few times. V usage is TRBV5-1 and J usage is TRBJ1-6; TRBD1 is a possible D gene (5 bases). This CDR3 is built from 15 residues. CDR1 SGHRS and CDR2 YFSETQ come from the germline V gene. V was trimmed by 3 bases and J by 5 bases, leaving 12 bases between them. The CDR3 bases are TGCGCCAGCAGCTCCGACAGCTTTAATAATTCACCCCTCCACTTT. Its protein product is CASSSDSFNNSPLHF.

The genes are TRBV5-1 and TRBJ2-7, with D possibly being TRBD2 (6 bases). Deletions cut 5 bases from V and 3 bases from J, with 12 bases between. Germline values: CDR1 SGHRS, CDR2 YFSETQ. This CDR3 contains 13 residues. CDR3 protein: CASRPAGSYEQYF. CDR3 DNA: TGCGCCAGCAGGCCCGCGGGGAGCTACGAGCAGTACTTC.

The V gene is TRBV7-9, the J gene TRBJ2-2; unclear D gene. The CDR3 length is 11 residues. Trimming removed 8 bases at V and 4 bases at J, with 5 bases between. Germline assignment: CDR1 SEHNR and CDR2 FQNEAQ (reference sequence). CDR3 nucleotides: TGTGCCAGCCCCAGCACCGGGGAGCTGTTTTTT. Translated, it gives CASPSTGELFF.

This chain uses TRBV6-2 or TRBV6-3 with TRBJ2-7, with 10 bases aligning to TRBD2. The germline V gene has CDR1 MNHEY and CDR2 SVGEGT. The CDR3 loop spans 15 amino acids. Trimming took 5 bases from V and 7 from J; bases not matched to a gene: 11. CDR3 region: CASSKSRLAGPEQYF. The CDR3 DNA sequence: TGTGCCAGCAGTAAGTCGAGACTAGCGGGTCCTGAGCAGTACTTC.

V usage is TRBV20-1 and J usage is TRBJ1-3; TRBD1 matches at 9 bases. The CDR3 runs to 16 residues. The germline gives CDR1 DFQATT, CDR2 SNEGSKA (reference sequence). The V and J ends lost 0 bases and 3 bases, in that order; junction bases with no gene match: 6. The CDR3, as DNA: TGCAGTGCTAGAGATCCCGGACAGGGGTATGGAAACACCATATATTTT. Translation: CSARDPGQGYGNTIYF.